The 6 T cell receptor beta chains listed next were all sequenced from one sample in a study of regulatory T cells in long-lasting Graves disease. Regarding time point: persistent/refractory GD, antithyroid drugs over 5 years with positive TRAb. Researchers made the TCR library from RNA that was extracted from PBMCs. Building the TCR beta libraries relied on iRepertoire HTBI primers, and CDR3 regions underwent Arm-PCR. TCRdb reprocessed the multiplex PCR reads with MiXCR, giving one entry per CDR3 protein. Counted here are roughly 450,000 distinct CDR3 sequences, less than 25% occurring once; the ten biggest clones make up approximately 14%. This material consisted of peripheral blood mononuclear cells (PBMCs), taken when the disease was refractory, from a patient treated with antithyroid drugs. The receptors derive from a female donor with Graves disease.

The sample holds many counts of this clonotype. The V and J genes are TRBV28 and TRBJ1-1; D unclear. The CDR3 has 13 amino acids. The V and J ends lost 2 bases and 4 bases respectively, with 8 bases between them. The germline V gene has CDR1 MDHEN and CDR2 SYDVKM. The CDR3 DNA follows: TGTGCCAGCAGTTTAACCCAGTCCACTGAAGCTTTCTTT. Its protein product is CASSLTQSTEAFF.

This clonotype was detected a few times. The V and J genes are TRBV19 and TRBJ1-5; TRBD1 aligns across 7 bases. This CDR3 region has 16 residues. Trimming took 4 bases from V and 5 from J; bases not matched to a gene: 11. CDR1 LNHDA and CDR2 SQIVND come from the germline V gene (reference sequence). The CDR3 DNA reads as TGTGCCAGTAGTACCCCCCCCCAACAGGGGCATCAGCCCCAGCATTTT. Residues: CASSTPPQQGHQPQHF.

This clonotype occurred a few times. The J gene is TRBJ1-4, the V gene TRBV27, with unresolved D. This CDR3 comprises 15 residues. Germline lookup yields CDR1 MNHEY and CDR2 SMNVEV (reference sequence). V was pared by 1 base and J by 0 bases, with 6 bases between. In nucleotides, the CDR3 is TGTGCCAGCAGTTTATTTACGACAACTAATGAAAAACTGTTTTTT. This gives the protein CASSLFTTTNEKLFF.

The chain recombines TRBV30 with TRBJ1-5; D remains unclear. Trimming left V 0 bases short and J 3 bases short, with 6 bases between. CDR1 and CDR2 from the germline V gene are GTSNPN and SVGIG (reference sequence). There are 13 residues in the CDR3. CDR3 sequence: CAWSVESNQPQHF. The CDR3 DNA reads TGTGCCTGGAGTGTGGAGTCCAATCAGCCCCAGCATTTT.

This clonotype was recorded at least ten times. This rearrangement joins TRBV11-2 to TRBJ1-1, with D hard to call. Trimming pared 0 bases from V and 2 bases from J, leaving 7 bases between. The CDR3 sequence is 14 residues long. Per the germline V gene, CDR1 is SGHAT and CDR2 is FQNNGV. This CDR3 is CASSLEFGNTEAFF. As DNA, the CDR3 is TGTGCCAGCAGCTTAGAGTTCGGAAACACTGAAGCTTTCTTT. The full variable domain, its missing parts supplied by reference TRBV11-2 and TRBJ1-1, is EAGVAQSPRYKIIEKRQSVAFWCNPISGHATLYWYQQILGQGPKLLIQFQNNGVVDDSQLPKDRFSAERLKGVDSTLKIQPAKLEDSAVYLCASSLEFGNTEAFFGQGTRLTVV.

V usage is TRBV4-3 and J usage is TRBJ1-1, with 9 bases aligning to TRBD1. The CDR3 contains 16 residues. CDR1 is LGHNA and CDR2 is YSLEER in the germline V gene. The V segment lost 4 bases and the J segment 4 bases; nucleotides outside the gene matches: 10. CDR3 sequence (DNA): TGCGCCAGCAGCCTCACCCGGGGACAGGGCGGCACTGAAGCTTTCTTT. Its protein product is CASSLTRGQGGTEAFF.